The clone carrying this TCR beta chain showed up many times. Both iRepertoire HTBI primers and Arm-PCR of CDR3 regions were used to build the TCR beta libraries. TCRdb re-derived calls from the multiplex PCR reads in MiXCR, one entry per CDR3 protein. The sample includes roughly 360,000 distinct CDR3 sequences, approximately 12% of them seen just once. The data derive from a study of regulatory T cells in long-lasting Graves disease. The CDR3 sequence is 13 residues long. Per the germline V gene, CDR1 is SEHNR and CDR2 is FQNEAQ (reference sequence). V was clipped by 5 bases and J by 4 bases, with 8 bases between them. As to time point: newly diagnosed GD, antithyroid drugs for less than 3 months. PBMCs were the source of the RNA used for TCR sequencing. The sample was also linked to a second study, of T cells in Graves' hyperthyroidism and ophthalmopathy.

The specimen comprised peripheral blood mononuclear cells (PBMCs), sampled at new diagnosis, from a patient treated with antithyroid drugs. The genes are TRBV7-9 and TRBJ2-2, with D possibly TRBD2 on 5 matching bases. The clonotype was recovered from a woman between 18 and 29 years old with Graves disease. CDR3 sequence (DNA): TGTGCCAGCAGCAACACTAGCACCGGGGAGCTGTTTTTT. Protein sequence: CASSNTSTGELFF.